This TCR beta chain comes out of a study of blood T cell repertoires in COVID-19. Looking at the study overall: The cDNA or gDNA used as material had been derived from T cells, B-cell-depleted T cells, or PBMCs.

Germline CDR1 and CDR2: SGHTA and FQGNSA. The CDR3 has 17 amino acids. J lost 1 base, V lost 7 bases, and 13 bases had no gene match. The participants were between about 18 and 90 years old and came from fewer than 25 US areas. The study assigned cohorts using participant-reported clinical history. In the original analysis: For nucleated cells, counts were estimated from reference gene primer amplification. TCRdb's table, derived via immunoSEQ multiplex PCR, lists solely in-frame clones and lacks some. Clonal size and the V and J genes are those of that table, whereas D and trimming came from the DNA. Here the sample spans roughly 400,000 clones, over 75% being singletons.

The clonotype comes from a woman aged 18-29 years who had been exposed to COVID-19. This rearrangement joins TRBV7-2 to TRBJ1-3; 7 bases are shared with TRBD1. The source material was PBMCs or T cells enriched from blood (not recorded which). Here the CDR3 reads CASTLDRTVYSGNTIYF. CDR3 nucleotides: TGTGCCAGCACCTTGGACAGGACAGTCTATTCTGGAAACACCATATATTTT.